The next 32 T cell receptor beta chains were all read from a single sample in a study of blood T cell repertoires in COVID-19. Only in-frame clones appear in the TCRdb table, and some are missing; sequencing was by immunoSEQ multiplex PCR. This table holds 200,000 to 250,000 clones, approximately 90% found once. The sequencing input was PBMCs or T cells enriched from blood (not recorded which). Source of these receptors: a man aged 50-60 years who had been exposed to COVID-19.

The CDR3 here is CAWRVEGDVLARQTPLHF. CDR3 sequence (DNA): TGTGCCTGGAGGGTAGAGGGCGACGTTCTAGCAAGGCAAACACCCCTCCACTTT. The J gene is TRBJ1-6, the V gene TRBV30; D is unclear. V was cut by 3 bases and J by 11 bases, with 29 bases left in between. This CDR3 has 18 residues. CDR1 and CDR2 from the germline V gene are GTSNPN and SVGIG (reference sequence).

CDR3 residues: CASSRTEDGYTF. In DNA form, the CDR3 reads TGCGCCAGCAGCCGGACAGAGGATGGCTACACCTTC. The V call is TRBV4-1, the J call TRBJ1-2; D is perhaps TRBD1 (6 bases). This CDR3 is 12 amino acids long. The V end lost 4 bases, the J end lost 6 bases, and 9 bases lay between the germline ends. Germline CDR1 MGHRA, CDR2 YSYEKL.

The rearrangement uses TRBV20-1 and TRBJ2-7; D not certain. This CDR3 has 13 amino acids. V lost 3 bases to trimming and J lost 0 bases, with 9 bases between them. Germline V gene lookup returns CDR1 DFQATT and CDR2 SNEGSKA (reference sequence). The CDR3 loop is CSASKPISYEQYV. CDR3 coding DNA: TGCAGTGCTAGTAAACCTATCTCCTACGAGCAGTACGTC.

The chain carries TRBV5-6 and TRBJ2-5, with D possibly being TRBD1 (5 bases). V shed 0 bases and J shed 4 bases, with 7 bases lying between them. Germline CDR1 reads SGHDT; CDR2 reads YYEEEE. This CDR3 has 13 amino acids. The CDR3 spells CASSLDRRETQYF. CDR3 bases: TGTGCCAGCAGCTTGGACAGGCGAGAGACCCAGTACTTC.

The chain links TRBV5-1 to TRBJ1-6, with TRBD1 identical over 7 bases. In germline, CDR1 is SGHRS, CDR2 YFSETQ. This CDR3 has 15 amino acids. The trim removed 7 bases at V and 2 bases at J, leaving 6 bases unmatched. The CDR3 region is CASWSGTAYNSPLHF. In DNA, the CDR3 is TGCGCCAGCTGGTCGGGGACAGCCTATAATTCACCCCTCCACTTT.

V gene TRBV5-4 combines with J gene TRBJ2-3, with D maybe TRBD2 (5 bases). The CDR3 is 15 residues long. The V end was cut by 6 bases, the J end by 0 bases, with 14 bases between. The germline CDR1 and CDR2 sequences are SGHNT and YYREEE (reference sequence). The CDR3 spells CASTSRETSTDTQYF. In nucleotides, the CDR3 is TGTGCCAGCACTTCGAGGGAGACTAGCACAGATACGCAGTATTTT.

V gene TRBV10-3 combines with J gene TRBJ1-5; D ambiguous. Germline-derived CDR1 and CDR2 are ENHRY and SYGVKD. There are 17 residues in the CDR3. Trimming shortened V by 0 bases and J by 1 base, and 13 bases separated the two germline ends. CDR3 nucleotides: TGTGCCATCAGTGAGTCCTCTGGACCGGGGAGCAATCAGCCCCAGCATTTT. Translated: CAISESSGPGSNQPQHF.

The chain uses TRBV7-8 and TRBJ1-5; the match to TRBD1 covers 8 bases. The CDR3 length is 16 residues. CDR1 is SGHVS, CDR2 FQNEAQ, per germline. The V segment lost 5 bases and the J segment 2 bases; nucleotides outside the gene matches: 8. The CDR3 region is CASSPRLDRGNQPQHF. The DNA of the CDR3 is TGTGCCAGCAGCCCCCGCCTGGACAGGGGCAATCAGCCCCAGCATTTT.

This clone was observed a handful of times. The rearrangement uses TRBV28 and TRBJ1-6, with TRBD1 identical over 7 bases. Germline V gene lookup returns CDR1 MDHEN and CDR2 SYDVKM. The CDR3 contains 17 residues. With V trimmed by 5 bases and J by 0 bases, 7 bases remained unmatched. The CDR3 DNA follows: TGTGCCAGCAGTCTAGCAGGGGGTTTCTCCTATAATTCACCCCTCCACTTT. Its translation is CASSLAGGFSYNSPLHF. The full variable domain, its missing parts supplied by reference TRBV28 and TRBJ1-6, is DVKVTQSSRYLVKRTGEKVFLECVQDMDHENMFWYRQDPGLGLRLIYFSYDVKMKEKGDIPEGYSVSREKKERFSLILESASTNQTSMYLCASSLAGGFSYNSPLHFGNGTRLTVT.

The V gene is TRBV7-9, the J gene TRBJ2-5; TRBD1 matches 9 bases. Trimming removed 2 bases from V and 8 bases from J; junction bases left unmatched: 6. Looked up from germline, CDR1 is SEHNR and CDR2 is FQNEAQ (reference sequence). CDR3 length equals 14 residues. The CDR3: CASSLSRDRATQYF. The CDR3 region has the DNA TGTGCCAGCAGCTTAAGCCGGGACAGGGCAACCCAGTACTTC.

The rearrangement links TRBV5-8 to TRBJ1-1; weak D call: TRBD1 (6 bases). V was shortened by 0 bases and J by 2 bases, with 14 bases between the two germline ends. CDR1 SGHTS and CDR2 YDEGEE come from the germline V gene. This CDR3 spans 16 amino acids. The CDR3 spells CASSLVGQTLNTEAFF. Written as DNA, the CDR3 is TGTGCCAGCAGCTTGGTTGGACAGACCTTAAACACTGAAGCTTTCTTT.

The gene calls are TRBV12-5 and TRBJ2-3; tentative D call: TRBD1 (6 bases). The CDR3 runs to 16 residues. The V end was cut by 7 bases, the J end by 0 bases, with 17 bases between. Germline V CDR1 and CDR2: LGHNT, FRNRAP. CDR3 in DNA: TGTGCTAGTGCCCGGACAGCCTCGACTAGCACAGATACGCAGTATTTT. Residues: CASARTASTSTDTQYF.

The rearrangement links TRBV24-1 to TRBJ2-1, with TRBD1 identical over 10 bases. The CDR3 sequence is 13 residues long. V shed 9 bases and J 6 bases; nucleotides not matched to a gene: 4. The germline gives CDR1 KGHDR, CDR2 SFDVKD. Here the CDR3 reads CATGTGAVNEQFF. In DNA form, the CDR3 reads TGTGCCACCGGGACAGGGGCCGTCAATGAGCAGTTCTTC.

The chain uses TRBV5-1 and TRBJ2-6; D unclear. The CDR3 length is 16 residues. The germline V gene has CDR1 SGHRS and CDR2 YFSETQ. V dropped 2 bases and J dropped 0 bases, with 9 bases sitting between them. Here the CDR3 DNA reads TGCGCCAGCAGCTTCACGGTCCTCTCTGGGGCCAACGTCCTGACTTTC. Its translation is CASSFTVLSGANVLTF.

The chain couples TRBV5-4 to TRBJ2-1, with D perhaps TRBD1 (5 bases). Per germline, CDR1 SGHNT and CDR2 YYREEE (reference sequence). The CDR3 consists of 13 residues. Trimming stripped 4 bases from V and 10 bases from J, with 15 bases between. The CDR3 region has the DNA TGTGCCAGCAGCCACCTAGGGGATCGGGAGCAGTTCTTC. It codes for CASSHLGDREQFF.

This chain links TRBV9 with TRBJ2-2, with unresolved D. CDR1 and CDR2 (germline): SGDLS, YYNGEE. V lost 0 bases and J 2 bases, leaving 8 bases between the germline ends. This CDR3 spans 15 amino acids. Here the CDR3 reads CASSVGALNTGELFF. DNA for the CDR3: TGTGCCAGCAGCGTAGGAGCCCTCAACACCGGGGAGCTGTTTTTT. The variable domain in full, with the rest retrieved from reference TRBV9 and TRBJ2-2, is DSGVTQTPKHLITATGQRVTLRCSPRSGDLSVYWYQQSLDQGLQFLIQYYNGEERAKGNILERFSAQQFPDLHSELNLSSLELGDSALYFCASSVGALNTGELFFGEGSRLTVL.

The rearrangement links TRBV5-1 to TRBJ1-4; 7 bases are shared with TRBD1. The junction had 6 bases not matched to a gene; V was cut back by 4 bases and J by 3 bases. Germline-derived CDR1 and CDR2 are SGHRS and YFSETQ. The length of the CDR3 is 15 residues. The CDR3 loop is CASSPRDSSNEKLFF. CDR3 nucleotides: TGCGCCAGCAGCCCCAGGGACAGCTCTAATGAAAAACTGTTTTTT.

The rearrangement uses TRBV7-9 and TRBJ2-4, with D possibly matching TRBD1 (5 bases). The CDR3 sequence is 14 residues long. Germline CDR1 and CDR2: SEHNR and FQNEAQ (reference sequence). V dropped 5 bases and J dropped 7 bases, with 15 bases sitting between them. CDR3 DNA: TGTGCCAGCAGCCCCGGCCCAGGGAATAACATTCAGTACTTC. Protein product: CASSPGPGNNIQYF.

This clone has a handful of counts. CDR3 coding DNA: TGTGCCAGCAGTAAAGGGGCCGGCGGGGATGAAAAACTGTTTTTT. It specifies CASSKGAGGDEKLFF. The V call is TRBV2, the J call TRBJ1-4, with D possibly TRBD1 on 5 matching bases. V lost 5 bases to trimming and J lost 6 bases, with 16 bases between them. Germline-derived CDR1 and CDR2 are SNHLY and FYNNEI. The CDR3 totals 15 residues. The whole variable domain, remainder taken from reference TRBV2 and TRBJ1-4, is EPEVTQTPSHQVTQMGQEVILRCVPISNHLYFYWYRQILGQKVEFLVSFYNNEISEKSEIFDDQFSVERPDGSNFTLKIRSTKLEDSAMYFCASSKGAGGDEKLFFGSGTQLSVL.

The chain uses TRBV28 and TRBJ1-5, with D possibly matching TRBD1 (6 bases). V shed 8 bases and J shed 6 bases, with 14 bases lying between them. This CDR3 contains 13 residues. CDR1 is MDHEN, CDR2 SYDVKM, per germline. CDR3 sequence (DNA): TGTGCCAGCCAAACAGGGTTAGGTCAGCCCCAGCATTTT. The encoded protein is CASQTGLGQPQHF.

The chain employs TRBV19 and TRBJ2-1, with 13 bases aligning to TRBD2. The length of the CDR3 is 17 residues. CDR1 is LNHDA and CDR2 is SQIVND in the germline V gene (reference sequence). V shed 3 bases and J 7 bases; nucleotides not matched to a gene: 9. The CDR3 region has the DNA TGTGCCAGTAGTATGCCCCCCGGACTAGCGGGAGTGAATGAGCAGTTCTTC. Protein product: CASSMPPGLAGVNEQFF.

This chain joins TRBV5-1 and TRBJ1-1; a possible D gene is TRBD1 (6 bases). CDR1 is SGHRS and CDR2 is YFSETQ in the germline V gene. CDR3 length: 15 amino acids. Trimming shortened V by 0 bases and J by 2 bases, and 11 bases separated the two germline ends. CDR3 bases: TGCGCCAGCAGCTTGGGGGACATATATAACACTGAAGCTTTCTTT. Amino acid sequence: CASSLGDIYNTEAFF.

V gene TRBV5-4 combines with J gene TRBJ1-4; maybe TRBD1 (5 bases). V lost 3 bases and J 7 bases, leaving 13 bases between the germline ends. The CDR3 sequence is 14 residues long. Looked up from germline, CDR1 is SGHNT and CDR2 is YYREEE (reference sequence). CDR3 DNA sequence: TGTGCCAGCAGCTCCGGTTATAGGGGTGAAAAACTGTTTTTT. This translates into CASSSGYRGEKLFF.

The V gene is TRBV3-1 (or the pseudogene TRBV3-2), the J gene TRBJ2-1, with 12 nucleotides matching TRBD2. This CDR3 is 15 amino acids long. The V segment lost 4 bases and the J segment 9 bases; nucleotides outside the gene matches: 7. Germline CDR1 reads LGHDT; CDR2 reads YNNKEL (reference sequence). CDR3 amino acids: CASSLLAGGPGEQFF. The CDR3 coding sequence is TGTGCCAGCAGCCTTCTAGCGGGAGGGCCTGGTGAGCAGTTCTTC.

The chain uses TRBV4-1 and TRBJ1-2; D unclear. Trimming removed 5 bases at V and 2 bases at J, with 12 bases between. The CDR3 spans 14 residues. Germline-derived CDR1 and CDR2 are MGHRA and YSYEKL. DNA of the CDR3: TGCGCCAGCAGCTGGAGGTGGTCCAACTATGGCTACACCTTC. The encoded protein is CASSWRWSNYGYTF.

The CDR3: CASSLAAPGRSYNEQFF. The CDR3 DNA sequence: TGTGCCAGCAGCTTGGCGGCCCCAGGTCGGTCCTACAATGAGCAGTTCTTC. The chain has TRBV5-4 and TRBJ2-1, with unresolved D. Trimming left V 0 bases short and J 1 base short, with 14 bases between. CDR1 is SGHNT and CDR2 is YYREEE in the germline V gene (reference sequence). The CDR3 has 17 residues.

V gene TRBV7-3 combines with J gene TRBJ2-1; 8 bases agree with TRBD2. The length of the CDR3 is 17 residues. V lost 0 bases to trimming and J lost 5 bases; unmatched junction nucleotides: 9. Germline V CDR1 and CDR2: SGHTA, FQGTGA. CDR3 sequence: CASSLTGGSGANNEQFF. DNA for the CDR3: TGTGCCAGCAGCTTAACGGGAGGTAGCGGGGCAAACAATGAGCAGTTCTTC. Looking up the rest from reference TRBV7-3 and TRBJ2-1 gives the full variable domain: GAGVSQTPSNKVTEKGKYVELRCDPISGHTALYWYRQSLGQGPEFLIYFQGTGAADDSGLPNDRFFAVRPEGSVSTLKIQRTERGDSAVYLCASSLTGGSGANNEQFFGPGTRLTVL.

The J gene is TRBJ1-2, the V gene TRBV27; D ambiguous. V was clipped by 7 bases and J by 1 base, with 13 bases between them. This CDR3 has 14 amino acids. Germline assignment: CDR1 MNHEY and CDR2 SMNVEV (reference sequence). The CDR3 reads CASTRVGSNYGYTF. DNA of the CDR3: TGTGCCAGCACCAGAGTCGGGAGTAACTATGGCTACACCTTC.

The chain couples TRBV5-5 to TRBJ1-6; D gene uncertain. Germline V gene sequence: CDR1 SGHKS, CDR2 YYEKEE (reference sequence). V dropped 2 bases and J dropped 6 bases, with 6 bases sitting between them. The CDR3 has 13 residues. CDR3 DNA: TGTGCCAGCAGCTTCGAGGGTAATTCACCCCTCCACTTT. Its protein is CASSFEGNSPLHF.

The genes are TRBV19 and TRBJ1-2; D ambiguous. The CDR3 is 13 amino acids. Trimming cost V 6 bases and J 4 bases, with 12 bases left between them. CDR1 is LNHDA, CDR2 SQIVND, per germline (reference sequence). The CDR3 protein is CASRRDRGYGYTF. DNA for the CDR3: TGTGCCAGTAGAAGAGATCGGGGCTATGGCTACACCTTC.

A word on this clone: The sample has other DNA sequences that encode this CDR3 too. The rearrangement links TRBV5-1 to TRBJ2-5; TRBD2 matches at 8 bases. Germline V gives CDR1 SGHRS, CDR2 YFSETQ. J lost 5 bases, V lost 0 bases, and 0 bases had no gene match. The CDR3 sequence is 13 residues long. The CDR3 region is CASSLAGGETQYF. In nucleotides, the CDR3 is TGCGCCAGCAGCTTGGCGGGGGGGGAGACCCAGTACTTC.

This clone has just one count. The J gene is TRBJ2-7, the V gene TRBV6-6; 7 nucleotides line up with TRBD1. Germline-derived CDR1 and CDR2 are MNHNY and SVGAGI (reference sequence). The CDR3 totals 16 residues. V lost 0 bases and J lost 0; bases outside the gene matches: 5. DNA of the CDR3: TGTGCCAGCAGTTACTCGAGACAGGGCACCTCCTACGAGCAGTACGTC. Translated: CASSYSRQGTSYEQYV.